The 31 T cell receptor beta chains in this list originate from one sample, sequenced in a study of post-analysis software for immune sequencing data. Study-level findings and limits: Higher frequency in patients than in controls was seen for roughly five TRBV segments, with TRBV5-6, TRBV5-1 and TRBV20-1 among them.

Incorporated into the TCR beta cDNA libraries were unique molecular identifiers, which served to reduce PCR and sequencing biases. From the PCR reads, TCRdb called clonotypes with MiXCR, one entry per CDR3 protein. The table has approximately 660,000 distinct CDR3 sequences, approximately 60% seen once. No antigen has been assigned to these receptors. The source material was blood. These receptors were obtained from a girl aged 2 to 9 with multiple sclerosis.

The chain carries TRBV20-1 and TRBJ2-3, with D possibly being TRBD1 or TRBD2 (5 bases each). This CDR3 has 11 amino acids. V was cut by 5 bases and J by 7 bases, with 10 bases left in between. Germline loops: CDR1 DFQATT, CDR2 SNEGSKA (reference sequence). The CDR3 loop is CSAWGKNTQYF. The DNA of the CDR3 is TGCAGTGCTTGGGGGAAGAATACGCAGTATTTT.

The chain has TRBV12-3 or TRBV12-4 and TRBJ2-5; 8 nucleotides agree with TRBD1. The CDR3 is 14 amino acids. J gave up 2 bases and V 4 bases, and 3 bases lay outside the gene matches. The CDR3 DNA follows: TGTGCCAGCAGTTCGACAGGGGTGCAAGAGACCCAGTACTTC. Translating it yields CASSSTGVQETQYF.

The V and J genes are TRBV6-1 and TRBJ2-3, with D possibly being TRBD2 (5 bases). The CDR3 runs 14 residues. The V gene lost 5 bases and the J gene lost 0 bases, with 9 bases spanning the gap. CDR1 MNHNS and CDR2 SASEGT come from the germline V gene. CDR3 nucleotide sequence: TGTGCCAGCAGTATGACTATGAGCACAGATACGCAGTATTTT. Its translation is CASSMTMSTDTQYF.

This clonotype was recorded only once. A much larger clonotype is one base distant, so this may be a read error. The CDR3 sequence is CRARDQVNYGYTF. CDR3 in DNA: TGCAGGGCTAGAGATCAAGTAAACTATGGCTACACCTTC. This chain joins TRBV20-1 and TRBJ1-2; D gene uncertain. The CDR3 is 13 amino acids. Per the germline V gene, CDR1 is DFQATT and CDR2 is SNEGSKA (reference sequence).

The chain joins TRBV3-1 to TRBJ2-7; 8 bases map to TRBD2. Germline V gene sequence: CDR1 LGHDT, CDR2 YNNKEL (reference sequence). The CDR3 contains 17 residues. Trimming took 0 bases from V and 1 from J; bases not matched to a gene: 8. CDR3 sequence reads: CASSQDPLAGLSYEQYF. The CDR3 bases are TGTGCCAGCAGCCAAGACCCCCTAGCGGGTCTATCCTACGAGCAGTACTTC.

The V gene is TRBV4-1, the J gene TRBJ1-2; D perhaps matches TRBD1 (6 bases). CDR3 length: 15 residues. From germline, CDR1 is MGHRA and CDR2 YSYEKL. Trimming took off 1 base at V and 9 bases at J, with 18 bases between the two ends. The CDR3 sequence is CASSQGQEGSRRYTF. The DNA for the CDR3 is TGCGCCAGCAGCCAAGGACAGGAAGGGAGTAGGCGCTACACCTTC.

J is TRBJ2-1 and V is TRBV2, with 7 positions matching TRBD1. The CDR3 spans 16 residues. The J segment lost 1 base and the V segment lost 2 bases, leaving 5 bases of the junction unmatched. CDR1 is SNHLY and CDR2 is FYNNEI in the germline V gene. The CDR3 DNA is TGTGCCAGCAGTGAAACGGACAGGCGATCCTACAATGAGCAGTTCTTC. Translated, it gives CASSETDRRSYNEQFF.

The rearrangement uses TRBV29-1 and TRBJ2-5; D call uncertain. Germline values: CDR1 SQVTM, CDR2 ANQGSEA. V was clipped by 5 bases and J by 0 bases, with 4 bases between them. This CDR3 region has 11 residues. The CDR3 loop is CSVTYQETQYF. The CDR3 coding sequence is TGCAGCGTTACTTACCAAGAGACCCAGTACTTC.

The chain links TRBV6-5 to TRBJ2-7; a weak D match, TRBD1 (6 bases). V was trimmed by 8 bases and J by 1 base, leaving 12 bases between them. This CDR3 has 13 residues. From germline, CDR1 is MNHEY and CDR2 SVGAGI. For the CDR3, the DNA is TGTGCCAGCCGGGTAGGACAGTCCTACGAGCAGTACTTC. This sequence encodes CASRVGQSYEQYF.

V gene TRBV6-5 combines with J gene TRBJ1-2; 12 bases match TRBD1. V was pared by 6 bases and J by 8 bases, with 7 bases of the junction left unmatched. The V gene's germline CDR1 is MNHEY and CDR2 SVGAGI. This CDR3 region has 14 residues. The CDR3 DNA is TGTGCCAGCAGGCGGGACAGGGGGCCCCTGGGCTACACCTTC. This gives the protein CASRRDRGPLGYTF.

The chain links TRBV3-1 to TRBJ2-7; tentatively, D is TRBD2 (5 bases). The V and J ends lost 1 base and 0 bases respectively, with 10 bases between them. CDR3 length equals 15 residues. The germline V gene has CDR1 LGHDT and CDR2 YNNKEL (reference sequence). CDR3 DNA: TGTGCCAGCAGCCAAGGCTTCGGAGGCTCCTACGAGCAGTACTTC. Amino acids: CASSQGFGGSYEQYF.

The chain recombines TRBV5-6 with TRBJ2-1, with D possibly being TRBD1 or TRBD2 (5 bases each). V was shortened by 2 bases and J by 0 bases, with 12 bases between the two germline ends. The CDR3 runs to 16 residues. Germline-derived CDR1 and CDR2 are SGHDT and YYEEEE. CDR3 sequence reads: CASSFRGVTSYNEQFF. The CDR3, as DNA: TGTGCCAGCAGCTTTCGAGGGGTCACCTCCTACAATGAGCAGTTCTTC.

The chain recombines TRBV6-4 with TRBJ2-4; 7 bases align to TRBD1. CDR1 is MRHNA and CDR2 is SNTAGT in the germline V gene. The trim removed 4 bases at V and 8 bases at J, leaving 5 bases unmatched. The CDR3 covers 13 residues. CDR3 region: CASSATGWDIQYF. The CDR3 DNA follows: TGTGCCAGCAGTGCGACAGGGTGGGACATTCAGTACTTC.

J is TRBJ2-1 and V is TRBV3-1, with TRBD2 matching over 14 bases. This CDR3 region has 17 residues. CDR1 is LGHDT, CDR2 YNNKEL, per germline (reference sequence). Trimming took 1 base from V and 6 from J; bases not matched to a gene: 5. The CDR3 DNA reads as TGTGCCAGCAGCCAAGGGTATGGACTAGCGGGAGGCAATGAGCAGTTCTTC. Residues: CASSQGYGLAGGNEQFF.

This clonotype was found a few times. J is TRBJ2-1 and V is TRBV7-9, with TRBD2 as a possible D gene (6 bases). The CDR3 has 18 amino acids. The germline CDR1 and CDR2 sequences are SEHNR and FQNEAQ (reference sequence). V lost 3 bases to trimming and J lost 4 bases, with 22 bases between them. This CDR3 is CASSFVIRKTSRYNEQFF. CDR3 DNA sequence: TGTGCCAGCAGCTTCGTAATTCGGAAGACTAGTCGATACAATGAGCAGTTCTTC.

Many counts were recorded for this clonotype. The chain uses TRBV12-3 or TRBV12-4 and TRBJ1-1; 7 bases line up with TRBD1. With V trimmed by 6 bases and J by 0 bases, 4 bases remained unmatched. The CDR3 runs 14 residues. The CDR3 DNA sequence: TGTGCCAGCAGCTTACAGGGGATGAACACTGAAGCTTTCTTT. This sequence encodes CASSLQGMNTEAFF.

This chain joins TRBV4-1 and TRBJ2-7; D is possibly TRBD1 (6 bases). V was shortened by 3 bases and J by 3 bases, with 15 bases between the two germline ends. CDR3 size: 15 residues. CDR1 is MGHRA, CDR2 YSYEKL, per germline. CDR3 region: CASSQDSNLNYEQYF. The CDR3 DNA is TGCGCCAGCAGCCAGGACAGTAACCTTAACTACGAGCAGTACTTC.

The chain uses TRBV29-1 and TRBJ2-3; 9 nucleotides match TRBD1. Per the germline V gene, CDR1 is SQVTM and CDR2 is ANQGSEA. The CDR3 spans 14 residues. J lost 4 bases, V lost 7 bases, and 9 bases had no gene match. The CDR3 region has the DNA TGCAGCGCCTGGGACAGGGAAAGGGCAGATACGCAGTATTTT. This codes for CSAWDRERADTQYF.

Notes on this clonotype: At one end, the junction sequence differs from germline, possibly due to a read error. The chain links TRBV6-6 to TRBJ2-5, with a tentative D call TRBD2 (6 bases). Germline CDR1 reads MNHNY; CDR2 reads SVGAGI (reference sequence). The CDR3 runs to 14 residues. This chain's CDR3 is CASSELADHETQYF. CDR3 nucleotides: TGTGCCAGCAGCGAGTTAGCGGACCACGAGACCCAGTACTTC.

The sample holds a few counts of this clonotype. The rearrangement uses TRBV29-1 and TRBJ2-7, with D possibly TRBD1 on 6 matching bases. Per the germline V gene, CDR1 is SQVTM and CDR2 is ANQGSEA. V lost 3 bases and J lost 3, with 9 bases in between. The CDR3 has 12 residues. The CDR3 DNA reads as TGCAGCGTTGAGGGGGCTAACTACGAGCAGTACTTC. Its protein product is CSVEGANYEQYF.

The rearrangement links TRBV13 to TRBJ2-3; 12 bases fit TRBD2. CDR3 length equals 15 residues. The trim removed 5 bases at V and 2 bases at J, leaving 2 bases unmatched. Germline V gene lookup returns CDR1 PRHDT and CDR2 FYEKMQ (reference sequence). The CDR3 spells CASSRTSGTTDTQYF. The CDR3 nucleotides are TGTGCCAGCAGCCGGACTAGCGGGACCACAGATACGCAGTATTTT.

This clonotype was seen a handful of times. The rearrangement joins TRBV7-2 to TRBJ2-1; no reliable D call. V was clipped by 1 base and J by 2 bases, with 9 bases between them. Per germline, CDR1 SGHTA and CDR2 FQGNSA. The CDR3 runs 15 residues. The CDR3 protein is CASSLVDGPYNEQFF. DNA for the CDR3: TGTGCCAGCAGCTTAGTTGACGGCCCCTACAATGAGCAGTTCTTC. Drawing the rest from reference TRBV7-2 and TRBJ2-1, the complete variable domain is GAGVSQSPSNKVTEKGKDVELRCDPISGHTALYWYRQSLGQGLEFLIYFQGNSAPDKSGLPSDRFSAERTGGSVSTLTIQRTQQEDSAVYLCASSLVDGPYNEQFFGPGTRLTVL.

The rearrangement joins TRBV5-1 to TRBJ2-3, with 11 bases identical to TRBD2. CDR1 and CDR2 (germline): SGHRS, YFSETQ. Trimming at V came to 7 bases and at J to 6 bases, leaving 1 base not matched to a gene. The CDR3 has 12 amino acids. The CDR3 DNA reads TGCGCCAGCGCTAGCGGGAGGGATACGCAGTATTTT. This gives the protein CASASGRDTQYF.

CDR3 amino acids: CASGPAGGLDTQYF. CDR3 DNA: TGTGCTAGTGGCCCAGCGGGAGGGTTGGATACGCAGTATTTT. The chain recombines TRBV12-5 with TRBJ2-3, with 10 positions matching TRBD2. Losses at the gene ends were 6 bases for V and 6 bases for J; bases not matched to a gene: 6. The CDR3 spans 14 residues. Germline values: CDR1 LGHNT, CDR2 FRNRAP.

This chain connects TRBV6-2 or TRBV6-3 to TRBJ2-7; D is perhaps TRBD2 (5 bases). Germline V CDR1 and CDR2: MNHEY, SVGEGT. Trimming pared 7 bases from V and 3 bases from J, leaving 13 bases between. This CDR3 contains 13 residues. The CDR3 coding sequence is TGTGCCAGCAACATTGGACTGTTCTACGAGCAGTACTTC. The encoded protein is CASNIGLFYEQYF.

This clonotype was counted once. This sequence joins TRBV5-6 and TRBJ2-5; possibly TRBD1 or TRBD2 for D (5 bases each). The DNA end is more similar to TRBJ2-7, so the J call may be wrong. CDR3 length: 16 residues. Germline CDR1 SGHDT, CDR2 YYEEEE. The DNA for the CDR3 is TGTGCCAGCAGCTTGGGAACCGGGACCCCCTTCCACGAGCAGTACTTC. It codes for CASSLGTGTPFHEQYF.

This chain connects TRBV28 to TRBJ2-6; 8 nucleotides line up with TRBD1. Trimming removed 7 bases from V and 0 bases from J; junction bases left unmatched: 5. The CDR3 is 16 amino acids. CDR1 and CDR2 (germline): MDHEN, SYDVKM. The DNA for the CDR3 is TGTGCCAGCAAAGGGGACAGGAACTCTGGGGCCAACGTCCTGACTTTC. This gives the protein CASKGDRNSGANVLTF.

V is TRBV28 and J is TRBJ1-4, with D tentatively TRBD1 (6 bases). CDR3 length equals 15 residues. Trimming pared 4 bases from V and 8 bases from J, leaving 17 bases between. The germline V gene has CDR1 MDHEN and CDR2 SYDVKM. The CDR3 region has the DNA TGTGCCAGCAGTTCCCTCGGGAGGCAGGGGGAAAAACTGTTTTTT. This encodes CASSSLGRQGEKLFF.

V usage is TRBV27 and J usage is TRBJ2-1; weak D call: TRBD2 (6 bases). V dropped 2 bases and J dropped 5 bases, with 13 bases sitting between them. This CDR3 comprises 15 residues. Germline V gene lookup returns CDR1 MNHEY and CDR2 SMNVEV (reference sequence). The CDR3 bases are TGTGCCAGCAGTTTAAGGGCGGGACTTCACAATGAGCAGTTCTTC. Its protein product is CASSLRAGLHNEQFF.

The rearrangement links TRBV7-9 to TRBJ1-2, with a possible D match to TRBD1 (6 bases). Germline CDR1 and CDR2: SEHNR and FQNEAQ (reference sequence). The CDR3 is 14 amino acids. The V end was cut by 7 bases, the J end by 2 bases, with 14 bases between. The CDR3 bases are TGTGCCAGCACCTCAAGAGGACAGAACTATGGCTACACCTTC. This encodes CASTSRGQNYGYTF.

The rearrangement links TRBV12-3 or TRBV12-4 to TRBJ2-1; 12 nucleotides match TRBD2. This CDR3 has 16 amino acids. V was pared by 2 bases and J by 9 bases, with 8 bases of the junction left unmatched. The CDR3 protein is CASSLLPSGRAPEQFF. In DNA form, the CDR3 reads TGTGCCAGCAGTTTACTTCCTAGCGGGAGGGCCCCTGAGCAGTTCTTC.